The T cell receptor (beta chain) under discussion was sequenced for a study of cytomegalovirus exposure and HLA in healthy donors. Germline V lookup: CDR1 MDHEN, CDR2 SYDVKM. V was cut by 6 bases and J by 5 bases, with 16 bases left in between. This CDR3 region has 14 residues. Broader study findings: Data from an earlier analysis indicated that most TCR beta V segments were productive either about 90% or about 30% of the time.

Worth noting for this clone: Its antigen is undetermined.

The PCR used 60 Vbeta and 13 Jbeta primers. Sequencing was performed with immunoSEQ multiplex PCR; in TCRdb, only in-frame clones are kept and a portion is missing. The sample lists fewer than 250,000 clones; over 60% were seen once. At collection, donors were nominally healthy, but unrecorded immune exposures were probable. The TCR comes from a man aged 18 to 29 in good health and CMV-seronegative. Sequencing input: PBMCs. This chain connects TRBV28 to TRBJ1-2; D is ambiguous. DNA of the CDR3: TGTGCCAGCAGCGATCAGACACCCTCTTATGGCTACACCTTC. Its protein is CASSDQTPSYGYTF.